A single sample gave rise to the 22 T cell receptor beta chains below, sequenced in a study of T cells expressing NK-cell markers (TCRdb year 2020). Preparation of the library involved 5' RACE. The instrument given in TCRdb is Illumina HiSeq 2000. TCRdb reprocessed the reads; each CDR3 protein sequence makes one entry, and DNA is unavailable. The data table for this sample lists over 200,000 distinct CDR3 sequences. Around 0.37% of the sample comes from the top ten. Material: blood T cells: a sorted CD56 or NKG2C T cell subset, CD4+ or CD8+ T cells, or bulk PBMC T cells (not recorded which). The receptor set was obtained from a man between 18 and 35 years old in good health. Donor details come from another sample of the same person, matched by shared clones.

The chain uses TRBV12-3 or TRBV12-4 and TRBJ2-1; TCRdb's D gene call, TRBD2, goes unchecked for lack of DNA. This CDR3 is built from 15 residues. The CDR3 protein is CASNGLAGVSNEQFF.

V usage is TRBV29-1 and J usage is TRBJ2-3; the TRBD1 assignment by TCRdb is unverifiable without DNA. The germline gives CDR1 SQVTM, CDR2 ANQGSEA. CDR3 length equals 15 residues. The CDR3 is CSVYLGRVGTDTQYF.

The chain carries TRBV5-1 and TRBJ2-5; no DNA is available, so the TRBD2 call from TCRdb remains unchecked. This CDR3 spans 15 amino acids. Germline V CDR1 and CDR2: SGHRS, YFSETQ. CDR3 residues: CASSPRTSGKETQYF.

This chain joins TRBV20-1 and TRBJ2-7; checking the TCRdb D call of TRBD2 is not possible without DNA. The CDR3 consists of 18 residues. Germline V gene lookup returns CDR1 DFQATT and CDR2 SNEGSKA (reference sequence). CDR3 sequence: CSARVHRDFASSSYEQYF.

The chain has TRBV6-2 or TRBV6-3 and TRBJ2-3; TCRdb's assignment of TRBD1 cannot be checked, as there is no DNA. CDR3 length: 14 amino acids. Germline V gene data show CDR1 as MNHEY and CDR2 as SVGEGT. The CDR3 protein is CASSPRRTQTEQYF.

The rearrangement uses TRBV5-6 and TRBJ1-2; TCRdb gives TRBD1 as the D gene, but with no DNA this cannot be confirmed. Germline V CDR1 and CDR2: SGHDT, YYEEEE. The CDR3 spans 15 residues. The CDR3 loop reads CASSLDATGPRGYTF.

This chain links TRBV10-3 with TRBJ2-3; the D gene TCRdb calls, TRBD2, cannot be checked with no DNA. CDR1 is ENHRY and CDR2 is SYGVKD in the germline V gene. This CDR3 contains 15 residues. The CDR3 sequence: CAIGGLAGLTDTQYF.

The chain is built from TRBV20-1 and TRBJ2-3; no DNA is available, so the TRBD1 call from TCRdb remains unchecked. This CDR3 has 16 amino acids. The germline V gene has CDR1 DFQATT and CDR2 SNEGSKA (reference sequence). The CDR3 sequence: CSARSDRDSSTDTQYF.

The chain recombines TRBV7-8 with TRBJ2-5; without DNA, the TCRdb call of TRBD2 cannot be checked. From germline, CDR1 is SGHVS and CDR2 FQNEAQ. The CDR3 has 14 amino acids. The CDR3 loop reads CASSLREGGETQYF.

The chain carries TRBV12-3 or TRBV12-4 and TRBJ2-4; TCRdb's assignment of TRBD1 cannot be checked, as there is no DNA. The CDR3 spans 16 residues. The CDR3 is CASSLNPSRAKNIQYF.

The gene calls are TRBV14 and TRBJ1-1; there is no DNA to check the TCRdb D call of TRBD1. The CDR3 is made up of 15 amino acids. Per the germline V gene, CDR1 is SGHDN and CDR2 is FVKESK. CDR3 loop: CASSQAGTGVTEAFF.

The CDR3: CAWSVRQGINEQFF. The V and J genes are TRBV30 and TRBJ2-1; the TCRdb D gene call, TRBD1, has no DNA to confirm it. Germline CDR1 is GTSNPN and CDR2 is SVGIG (reference sequence). CDR3 length: 14 amino acids. Based on the CDR3 plus reference TRBV30 and TRBJ2-1, the full variable domain is SQTIHQWPATLVQPVGSPLSLECTVEGTSNPNLYWYRQAAGRGLQLLFYSVGIGQISSEVPQNLSASRPQDRQFILSSKKLLLSDSGFYLCAWSVRQGINEQFFGPGTRLTVL.

The chain uses TRBV20-1 and TRBJ2-5. The CDR3 sequence is 12 residues long. Per germline, CDR1 DFQATT and CDR2 SNEGSKA (reference sequence). The CDR3 reads CSALSNQETQYF.

V usage is TRBV20-1 and J usage is TRBJ2-5. CDR3 length: 12 residues. The germline gives CDR1 DFQATT, CDR2 SNEGSKA (reference sequence). Here the CDR3 reads CSATQEQETQYF.

The chain couples TRBV24-1 to TRBJ2-2. The CDR3 consists of 14 residues. Germline V lookup: CDR1 KGHDR, CDR2 SFDVKD. CDR3 sequence: CATSDFPNTGELFF.

This rearrangement joins TRBV15 to TRBJ2-2; the D gene TCRdb calls, TRBD2, cannot be checked with no DNA. Germline CDR1 reads LNHNV; CDR2 reads YYDKDF (reference sequence). This CDR3 comprises 17 residues. CDR3 sequence reads: CATSRVTGASHTGELFF.

The V call is TRBV5-1, the J call TRBJ2-6; TCRdb gives TRBD2 as the D gene, but with no DNA this cannot be confirmed. The CDR3 runs 17 residues. Per germline, CDR1 SGHRS and CDR2 YFSETQ. CDR3 residues: CASSLGRGTSGANVLTF.

The rearrangement uses TRBV12-3 or TRBV12-4 and TRBJ1-1. CDR3 length: 11 residues. CDR3 sequence: CASSFMRQAFF.

The chain links TRBV5-1 to TRBJ2-3. The CDR3 covers 13 residues. The V gene's germline CDR1 is SGHRS and CDR2 YFSETQ. The CDR3 loop is CASSPSSTYTQYF.

The chain uses TRBV6-2 or TRBV6-3 and TRBJ2-6; with no DNA, the TCRdb D assignment of TRBD2 cannot be verified. Germline CDR1 is MNHEY and CDR2 is SVGEGT. The CDR3 is 20 residues long. CDR3 loop: CASSYLVERDRASGANVLTF.

The chain carries TRBV20-1 and TRBJ2-7; there is no DNA to check the TCRdb D call of TRBD2. The germline V gene has CDR1 DFQATT and CDR2 SNEGSKA (reference sequence). The CDR3 is made up of 11 amino acids. The chain's CDR3 is CSARDGEGRHF.

The chain couples TRBV27 to TRBJ1-1; the TCRdb call, TRBD1, lacks DNA for checking. The CDR3 runs to 14 residues. Per the germline V gene, CDR1 is MNHEY and CDR2 is SMNVEV (reference sequence). Here the CDR3 reads CASSRQGWYTEAFF.